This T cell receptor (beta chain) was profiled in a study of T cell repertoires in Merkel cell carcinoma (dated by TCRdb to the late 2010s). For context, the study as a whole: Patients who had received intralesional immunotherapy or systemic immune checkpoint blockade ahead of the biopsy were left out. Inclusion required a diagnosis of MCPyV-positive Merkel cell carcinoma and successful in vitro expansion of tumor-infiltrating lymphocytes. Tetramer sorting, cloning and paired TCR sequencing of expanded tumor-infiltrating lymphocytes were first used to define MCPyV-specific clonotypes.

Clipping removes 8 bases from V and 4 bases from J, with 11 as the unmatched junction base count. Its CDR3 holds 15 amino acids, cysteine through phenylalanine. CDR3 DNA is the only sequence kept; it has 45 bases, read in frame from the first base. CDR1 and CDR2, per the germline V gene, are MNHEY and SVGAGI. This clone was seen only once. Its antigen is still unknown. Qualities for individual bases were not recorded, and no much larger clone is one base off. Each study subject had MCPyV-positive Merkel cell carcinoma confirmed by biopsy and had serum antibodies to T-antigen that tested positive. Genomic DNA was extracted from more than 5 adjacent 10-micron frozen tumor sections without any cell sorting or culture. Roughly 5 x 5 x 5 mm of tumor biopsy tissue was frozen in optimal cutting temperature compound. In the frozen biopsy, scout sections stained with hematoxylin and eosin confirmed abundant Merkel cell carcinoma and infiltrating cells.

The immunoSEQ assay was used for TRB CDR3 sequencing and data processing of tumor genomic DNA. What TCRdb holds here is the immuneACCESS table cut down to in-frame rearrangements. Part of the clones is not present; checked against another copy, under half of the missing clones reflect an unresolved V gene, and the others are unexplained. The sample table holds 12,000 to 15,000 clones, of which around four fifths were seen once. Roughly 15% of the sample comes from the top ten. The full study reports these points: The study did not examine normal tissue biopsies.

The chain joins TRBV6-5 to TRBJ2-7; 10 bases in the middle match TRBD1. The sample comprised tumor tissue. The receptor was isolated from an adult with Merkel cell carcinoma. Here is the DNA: TGTGCCAGCCGACCCTTGGACAGGGGGGGGTACGAGCAGTACTTC. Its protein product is CASRPLDRGGYEQYF.